This record covers a single TCR beta chain. The data stem from a study of blood T cell repertoires in COVID-19. Authors' processing steps: Reference gene primer amplification gave estimated nucleated cell counts. Sequencing was performed with immunoSEQ multiplex PCR; in TCRdb, only in-frame clones are kept and a portion is missing. The V and J calls and clone size are taken from that table; D and trimming were inferred from the DNA. Here the sample spans under 300,000 clones, about 87% being singletons. CDR3 length equals 14 residues. Looked up from germline, CDR1 is MNHEY and CDR2 is SMNVEV (reference sequence). Trimming left V 6 bases short and J 3 bases short, with 13 bases between.

The chain links TRBV27 to TRBJ2-3; no reliable D call. The sequencing input was peripheral blood. The TCR originated in a woman aged 35 to 49 with acute or convalescent COVID-19. The CDR3: CASRSGMKTDTQYF. The CDR3 nucleotides read TGTGCCAGCAGATCGGGTATGAAGACAGATACGCAGTATTTT.